Below, 7 T cell receptor beta chains from the same sample are listed, as sequenced in a study of cytomegalovirus exposure and HLA in healthy donors. The PCR ran on 60 Vbeta and 13 Jbeta primers. TCRdb's copy holds only in-frame clones and misses some; the assay was immunoSEQ multiplex PCR. The top ten clones hold less than 8% of a sample with approximately 100,000 clones, roughly 85% of them seen once. The sequencing input was PBMCs. All receptors come from a man aged 35 to 55 in good health and CMV-seropositive.

The V gene is TRBV5-1, the J gene TRBJ2-1, with TRBD2 matching 8 bases. The CDR3 spans 14 residues. The V gene's germline CDR1 is SGHRS and CDR2 YFSETQ. J lost 6 bases, V lost 4 bases, and 6 bases had no gene match. CDR3 protein: CASSPEGTSNEQFF. The CDR3 nucleotides are TGCGCCAGCAGCCCCGAAGGGACTAGCAATGAGCAGTTCTTC.

Concerning this clone: In the same sample, other DNA sequences code for this CDR3. The chain couples TRBV9 to TRBJ2-2; maybe TRBD1 (5 bases). Germline lookup yields CDR1 SGDLS and CDR2 YYNGEE. The V and J ends lost 1 base and 1 base respectively, with 5 bases between them. The CDR3 is 14 residues long. The CDR3 sequence: CASSVTGNTGELFF. CDR3 bases: TGTGCCAGCAGCGTAACAGGGAACACCGGGGAGCTGTTTTTT.

This chain joins TRBV19 and TRBJ1-1; D is undetermined. Trimming removed 1 base from V and 5 bases from J, with 11 bases in between. The CDR3 covers 14 residues. Germline V lookup: CDR1 LNHDA, CDR2 SQIVND (reference sequence). The CDR3 loop reads CASSIAGIMTEAFF. Written as DNA, the CDR3 is TGTGCCAGTAGTATAGCGGGGATTATGACTGAAGCTTTCTTT. The full variable domain, rest sourced from reference TRBV19 and TRBJ1-1, is DGGITQSPKYLFRKEGQNVTLSCEQNLNHDAMYWYRQDPGQGLRLIYYSQIVNDFQKGDIAEGYSVSREKKESFPLTVTSAQKNPTAFYLCASSIAGIMTEAFFGQGTRLTVV.

V usage is TRBV11-3 and J usage is TRBJ2-7, with 9 bases lining up with TRBD1. The CDR3 has 17 amino acids. Germline CDR1 SGHNT, CDR2 YENEEA. V dropped 0 bases and J dropped 3; count of bases not matched to a gene: 9. The CDR3 protein is CASSLEGVWTGDYEQYF. Written as DNA, the CDR3 is TGTGCCAGCAGCTTAGAGGGTGTTTGGACAGGGGACTACGAGCAGTACTTC.

The CDR3 reads CASSRSGGGNNEQFF. The CDR3 coding sequence is TGTGCCAGCTCCCGCTCGGGGGGTGGGAACAATGAGCAGTTCTTC. This sequence joins TRBV18 and TRBJ2-1, with 7 bases fitting TRBD2. CDR3 length equals 15 residues. J gave up 5 bases and V 6 bases, and 10 bases lay outside the gene matches. CDR1 and CDR2 from the germline V gene are KGHSH and LQKENI.

This clone was detected only a few times. This chain's CDR3 is CASSSGTGSNQPQHF. Written as DNA, the CDR3 is TGCGCCAGCAGCTCCGGGACAGGAAGCAATCAGCCCCAGCATTTT. This chain joins TRBV5-1 and TRBJ1-5; the match to TRBD1 covers 8 bases. V gave up 3 bases and J gave up 1 base; unmatched junction bases: 3. CDR1 is SGHRS, CDR2 YFSETQ, per germline. The CDR3 is 15 amino acids.

The rearrangement links TRBV10-3 to TRBJ2-7, with 10 bases lining up with TRBD2. With V trimmed by 5 bases and J by 0 bases, 4 bases remained unmatched. The CDR3 has 15 residues. The germline V gene encodes CDR1 ENHRY and CDR2 SYGVKD. The CDR3 is CAISLAGATSYEQYF. The CDR3 DNA sequence: TGTGCCATCAGTCTAGCGGGGGCGACCTCCTACGAGCAGTACTTC.